The table lists the clone carrying this T cell receptor (beta chain) with many counts. Its target is not known. The data were obtained in a study of T-cell memory formation after mild COVID-19. In the study overall: TCR clusters showed largely donor specificity. Broader study findings: The finding that pre-infection memory included some responding clones suggested that cross-reactive memory joined.

From the 5' RACE reads, TCRdb called clonotypes with MiXCR, one entry per CDR3 protein. The data show roughly 35,000 distinct CDR3 sequences, roughly 21% seen once. From germline, CDR1 is SGHTA and CDR2 FQGTGA. V was pared by 2 bases and J by 5 bases, with 5 bases between. The length of the CDR3 is 12 residues. The sequenced material came from PBMCs or a T cell subset sorted from them (not recorded which). The J gene is TRBJ2-3, the V gene TRBV7-3, with D uncertain. The TCR comes from an adult who had mild COVID-19 (a few samples of this study predate the infection). Cell type and time point are not known. CDR3 in amino acids: CASSLYGDTQYF. The DNA of the CDR3 is TGTGCCAGCAGCTTATATGGAGATACGCAGTATTTT.